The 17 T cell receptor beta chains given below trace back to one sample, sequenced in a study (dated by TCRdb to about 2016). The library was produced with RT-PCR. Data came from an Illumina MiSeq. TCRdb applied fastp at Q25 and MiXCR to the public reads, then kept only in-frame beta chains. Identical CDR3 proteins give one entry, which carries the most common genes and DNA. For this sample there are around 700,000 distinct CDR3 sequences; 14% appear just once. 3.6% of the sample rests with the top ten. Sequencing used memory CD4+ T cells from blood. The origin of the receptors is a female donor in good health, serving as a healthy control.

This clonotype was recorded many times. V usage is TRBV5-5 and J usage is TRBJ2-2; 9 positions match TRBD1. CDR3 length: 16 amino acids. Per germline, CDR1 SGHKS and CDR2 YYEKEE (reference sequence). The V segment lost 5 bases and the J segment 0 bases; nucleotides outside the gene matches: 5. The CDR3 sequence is CASSGTGSANTGELFF. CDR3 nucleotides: TGTGCCAGCAGTGGGACAGGGTCCGCGAACACCGGGGAGCTGTTTTTT.

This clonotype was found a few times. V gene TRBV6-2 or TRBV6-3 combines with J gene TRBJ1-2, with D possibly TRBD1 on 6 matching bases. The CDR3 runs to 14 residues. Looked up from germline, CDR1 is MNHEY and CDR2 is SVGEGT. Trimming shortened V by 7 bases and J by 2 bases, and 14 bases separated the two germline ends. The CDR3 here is CASTRGSGNYGYTF. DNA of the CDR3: TGTGCCAGCACCAGGGGCTCAGGGAACTATGGCTACACCTTC.

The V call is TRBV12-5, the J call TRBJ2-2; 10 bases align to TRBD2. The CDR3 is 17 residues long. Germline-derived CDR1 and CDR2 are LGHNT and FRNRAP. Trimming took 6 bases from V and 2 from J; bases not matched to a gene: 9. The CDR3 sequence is CASGRASGSSNTGELFF. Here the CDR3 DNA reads TGTGCTAGTGGAAGGGCTAGCGGGAGTTCTAACACCGGGGAGCTGTTTTTT.

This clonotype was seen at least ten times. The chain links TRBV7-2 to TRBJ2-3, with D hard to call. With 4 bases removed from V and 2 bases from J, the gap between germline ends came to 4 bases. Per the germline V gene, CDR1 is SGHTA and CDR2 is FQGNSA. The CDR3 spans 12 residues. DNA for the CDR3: TGTGCCAGCAGCTCTACCACAGATACGCAGTATTTT. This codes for CASSSTTDTQYF.

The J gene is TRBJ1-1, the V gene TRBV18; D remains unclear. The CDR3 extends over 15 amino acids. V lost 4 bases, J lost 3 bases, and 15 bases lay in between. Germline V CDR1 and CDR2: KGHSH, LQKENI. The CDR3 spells CASSRTAGLDTEAFF. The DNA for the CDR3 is TGTGCCAGCTCACGCACCGCGGGGTTGGACACTGAAGCTTTCTTT.

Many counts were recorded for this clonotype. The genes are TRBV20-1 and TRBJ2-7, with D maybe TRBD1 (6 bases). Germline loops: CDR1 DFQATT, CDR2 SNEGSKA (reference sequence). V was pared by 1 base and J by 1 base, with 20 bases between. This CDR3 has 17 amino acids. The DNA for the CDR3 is TGCAGTGCTAGAGGTAACAGGGAGTTCCTACTTTCCTACGAGCAGTACTTC. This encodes CSARGNREFLLSYEQYF.

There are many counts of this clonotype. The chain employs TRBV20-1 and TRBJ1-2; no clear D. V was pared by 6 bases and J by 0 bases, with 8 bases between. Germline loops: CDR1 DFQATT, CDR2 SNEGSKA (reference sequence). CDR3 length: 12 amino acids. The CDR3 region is CSAAGSNYGYTF. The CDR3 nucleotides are TGCAGTGCAGCCGGCTCTAACTATGGCTACACCTTC.

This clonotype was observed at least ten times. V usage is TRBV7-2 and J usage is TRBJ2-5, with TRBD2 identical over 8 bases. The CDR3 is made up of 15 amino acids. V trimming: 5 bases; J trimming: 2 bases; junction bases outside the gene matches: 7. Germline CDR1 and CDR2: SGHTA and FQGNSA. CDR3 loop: CASSPGGALQETQYF. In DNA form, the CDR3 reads TGTGCCAGCAGCCCGGGGGGGGCCTTACAAGAGACCCAGTACTTC.

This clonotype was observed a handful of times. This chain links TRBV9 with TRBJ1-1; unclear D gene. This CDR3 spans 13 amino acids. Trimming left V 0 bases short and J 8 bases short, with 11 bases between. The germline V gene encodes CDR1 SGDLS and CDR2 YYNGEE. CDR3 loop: CASSVGTSPEAFF. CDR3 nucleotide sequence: TGTGCCAGCAGCGTAGGAACGAGCCCCGAAGCTTTCTTT.

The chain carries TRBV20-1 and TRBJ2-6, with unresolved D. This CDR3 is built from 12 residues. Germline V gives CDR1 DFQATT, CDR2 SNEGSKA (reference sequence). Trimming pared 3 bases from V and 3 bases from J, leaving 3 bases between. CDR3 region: CSARLGANVLTF. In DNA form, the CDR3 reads TGCAGTGCTAGGCTTGGGGCCAACGTCCTGACTTTC.

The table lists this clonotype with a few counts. The CDR3 nucleotides read TGTGCCAGCAGTGGCATCCCGGGACGTAGGAACACCGGGGAGCTGTTTTTT. It yields the protein CASSGIPGRRNTGELFF. The chain is built from TRBV28 and TRBJ2-2; D is tentatively TRBD1 or TRBD2 (5 bases each). There are 17 residues in the CDR3. CDR1 is MDHEN, CDR2 SYDVKM, per germline. The V end lost 5 bases, the J end lost 1 base, and 17 bases lay between the germline ends.

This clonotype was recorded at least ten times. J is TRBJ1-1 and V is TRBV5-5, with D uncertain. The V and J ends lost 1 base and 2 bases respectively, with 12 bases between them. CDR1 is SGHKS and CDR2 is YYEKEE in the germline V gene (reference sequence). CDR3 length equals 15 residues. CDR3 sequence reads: CASSLFGAVNTEAFF. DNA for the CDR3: TGTGCCAGCAGCTTGTTTGGCGCTGTCAACACTGAAGCTTTCTTT.

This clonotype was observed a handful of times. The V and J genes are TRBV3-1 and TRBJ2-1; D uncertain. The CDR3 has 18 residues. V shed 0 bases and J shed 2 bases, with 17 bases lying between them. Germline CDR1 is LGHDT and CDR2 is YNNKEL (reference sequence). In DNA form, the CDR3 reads TGTGCCAGCAGCCAAGATCCTTCCGCGAACCCCCCCTACAATGAGCAGTTCTTC. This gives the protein CASSQDPSANPPYNEQFF.

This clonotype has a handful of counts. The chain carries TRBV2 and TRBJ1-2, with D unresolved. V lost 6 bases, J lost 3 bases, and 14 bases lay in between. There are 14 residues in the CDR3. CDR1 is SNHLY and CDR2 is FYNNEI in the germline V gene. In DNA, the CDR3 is TGTGCCAGCAGGGGAGCGGAGGGCGACTATGGCTACACCTTC. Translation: CASRGAEGDYGYTF.

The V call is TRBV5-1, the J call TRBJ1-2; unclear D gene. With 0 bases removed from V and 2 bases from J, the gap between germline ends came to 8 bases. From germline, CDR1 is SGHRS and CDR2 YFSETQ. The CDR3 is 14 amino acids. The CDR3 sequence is CASSLVSTNYGYTF. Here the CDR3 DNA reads TGCGCCAGCAGCTTGGTCTCCACGAACTATGGCTACACCTTC.

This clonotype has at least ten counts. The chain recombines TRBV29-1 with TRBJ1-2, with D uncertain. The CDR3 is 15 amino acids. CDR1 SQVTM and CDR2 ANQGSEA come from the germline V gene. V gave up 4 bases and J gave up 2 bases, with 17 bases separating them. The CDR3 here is CSVGEAGAANYGYTF. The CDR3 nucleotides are TGCAGCGTTGGGGAGGCGGGAGCCGCAAACTATGGCTACACCTTC.

The CDR3 DNA sequence: TGTGCCAGCAGCTTCTTAGCGATCGGCACAGATACGCAGTATTTT. Translated: CASSFLAIGTDTQYF. The chain is built from TRBV11-2 and TRBJ2-3, with TRBD2 as a possible D gene (5 bases). The CDR3 totals 15 residues. The V gene lost 3 bases and the J gene lost 1 base, with 11 bases spanning the gap. Germline lookup yields CDR1 SGHAT and CDR2 FQNNGV.